These 21 T cell receptor beta chains share one sample of origin, sequenced in a study of T cell repertoires in cytomegalovirus infection. A single record per CDR3 protein comes from TCRdb applying MiXCR to the reads. The table lists hundreds of thousands of distinct CDR3 sequences, more than 20% of them singletons. Material for sequencing was CD8+ T cells from PBMCs. All receptors come from a human donor in good health (CMV status not recorded). Some clones in this sample may be carry-over from other donors' samples.

The J gene is TRBJ2-5, the V gene TRBV11-2, with TRBD2 as a possible D gene (6 bases). This CDR3 contains 15 residues. Germline CDR1 is SGHAT and CDR2 is FQNNGV. V lost 6 bases to trimming and J lost 4 bases, with 18 bases between them. CDR3 sequence reads: CASSHRRDGRETQYF. The CDR3 bases are TGTGCCAGCAGTCATAGGCGGGATGGTAGAGAGACCCAGTACTTC.

Points on this clonotype: Since a much larger clone is just one base distant, this may be a read error. The V and J genes are TRBV7-2 and TRBJ1-1; D might be TRBD1 (5 bases). Germline CDR1 is SGHTA and CDR2 is FQGNSA. This CDR3 has 11 residues. CDR3 DNA sequence: TGTGCCAACAGCCAGGGATCTGAAGCTTTCTTT. Protein: CANSQGSEAFF.

This clonotype was counted a few times. The V and J genes are TRBV20-1 and TRBJ2-7; TRBD2 might be the D (7 bases). CDR3 length: 12 residues. Germline loops: CDR1 DFQATT, CDR2 SNEGSKA (reference sequence). V was cut by 6 bases and J by 5 bases, with 14 bases left in between. The DNA for the CDR3 is TGCAGTGCCCCTTGGGGGGGCGACGAGCAGTACTTC. This sequence encodes CSAPWGGDEQYF.

This chain connects TRBV2 to TRBJ2-1, with a weak D call TRBD1 (6 bases). There are 12 residues in the CDR3. Trimming left V 9 bases short and J 6 bases short, with 12 bases between. Germline lookup yields CDR1 SNHLY and CDR2 FYNNEI. CDR3 coding DNA: TGTGCCAGAGGACAGTATGGCAATGAGCAGTTCTTC. It codes for CARGQYGNEQFF.

The chain links TRBV29-1 to TRBJ1-2; the D is unclear. V was cut by 3 bases and J by 8 bases, with 7 bases left in between. Per the germline V gene, CDR1 is SQVTM and CDR2 is ANQGSEA. The CDR3 runs to 10 residues. CDR3 sequence: CSVDIEGYTF. DNA for the CDR3: TGCAGCGTTGATATAGAAGGCTACACCTTC.

This chain links TRBV29-1 with TRBJ2-7; D is ambiguous. Deletions cut 4 bases from V and 2 bases from J, with 15 bases between. This CDR3 spans 14 amino acids. Germline V CDR1 and CDR2: SQVTM, ANQGSEA. The CDR3 sequence: CSVGGGFRPYEQYF. The CDR3 DNA reads as TGCAGCGTTGGGGGTGGATTCCGACCCTACGAGCAGTACTTC.

This clonotype was counted at least ten times. The chain carries TRBV7-8 and TRBJ1-4, with a weak D call TRBD1 (6 bases). V was clipped by 5 bases and J by 8 bases, with 18 bases between them. The CDR3 consists of 15 residues. Germline V gene data show CDR1 as SGHVS and CDR2 as FQNEAQ. CDR3 protein: CASSVERGLREKLFF. The CDR3 DNA is TGTGCCAGCAGCGTCGAGAGGGGGTTAAGGGAAAAACTGTTTTTT.

A remark on this clonotype: Just one base apart from a much larger clone, this may be a read error. The J gene is TRBJ2-7, the V gene TRBV28; D is perhaps TRBD2 (6 bases). CDR3 length: 15 amino acids. Germline V gives CDR1 MDHEN, CDR2 SYDVKM. The CDR3 region has the DNA TGTACCAGCAGTCTTATATCTGGCGCGGGGTACGAGCAGTACGTC. Its translation: CTSSLISGAGYEQYV.

This clonotype turned up a few times. The rearrangement joins TRBV4-1 to TRBJ2-5; 8 bases agree with TRBD1. With V trimmed by 3 bases and J by 0 bases, 9 bases remained unmatched. Germline CDR1 and CDR2: MGHRA and YSYEKL. The CDR3 is made up of 17 amino acids. CDR3 in amino acids: CASSHALDRAHQETQYF. For the CDR3, the DNA is TGCGCCAGCAGCCATGCTTTGGACAGGGCCCACCAAGAGACCCAGTACTTC.

The chain employs TRBV28 and TRBJ2-7, with D possibly being TRBD1 or TRBD2 (5 bases each). This CDR3 comprises 13 residues. The germline CDR1 and CDR2 sequences are MDHEN and SYDVKM. V dropped 7 bases and J dropped 1 base, with 11 bases sitting between them. CDR3 nucleotides: TGTGCCAGCATCGGGACCGAGTCCTACGAGCAGTACGTC. It codes for CASIGTESYEQYV.

This clonotype has more than one count but fewer than ten. The chain uses TRBV6-5 and TRBJ2-1; TRBD2 agrees at 12 bases. The CDR3 is made up of 14 amino acids. Germline-derived CDR1 and CDR2 are MNHEY and SVGAGI. With V trimmed by 4 bases and J by 10 bases, 5 bases remained unmatched. In DNA form, the CDR3 reads TGTGCCAGCAGTTCGGGACTAGCGGGTCTGGAGCAGTTCTTC. This gives the protein CASSSGLAGLEQFF.

This clonotype appeared many times. The V gene is TRBV6-1, the J gene TRBJ1-5; D uncertain. Per germline, CDR1 MNHNS and CDR2 SASEGT. The CDR3 has 12 amino acids. Trimming shortened V by 7 bases and J by 6 bases, and 10 bases separated the two germline ends. CDR3 nucleotide sequence: TGTGCCAGCAAAGGGTTCGGTCAGCCCCAGCATTTT. Protein sequence: CASKGFGQPQHF.

This chain links TRBV5-1 with TRBJ1-1; TRBD1 matches 9 bases. This CDR3 spans 16 amino acids. The junction had 11 bases not matched to a gene; V was cut back by 3 bases and J by 5 bases. Germline V gene lookup returns CDR1 SGHRS and CDR2 YFSETQ. CDR3 in amino acids: CASSSGQGASATEAFF. The CDR3, as DNA: TGCGCCAGCAGCTCGGGACAGGGAGCTTCGGCGACTGAAGCTTTCTTT. The entire variable domain, with the rest obtained from reference TRBV5-1 and TRBJ1-1, is as follows: KAGVTQTPRYLIKTRGQQVTLSCSPISGHRSVSWYQQTPGQGLQFLFEYFSETQRNKGNFPGRFSGRQFSNSRSEMNVSTLELGDSALYLCASSSGQGASATEAFFGQGTRLTVV.

The chain couples TRBV20-1 to TRBJ2-1; 7 bases are a match to TRBD2. Germline V CDR1 and CDR2: DFQATT, SNEGSKA (reference sequence). This CDR3 spans 14 amino acids. The trim removed 6 bases at V and 2 bases at J, leaving 7 bases unmatched. Written as DNA, the CDR3 is TGCAGTGCGTGGGGGGAGGGTACCTACAATGAGCAGTTCTTC. Its protein is CSAWGEGTYNEQFF.

This clonotype was observed at least ten times. The chain has TRBV10-3 and TRBJ1-6; D not resolved. This CDR3 spans 10 amino acids. Germline loops: CDR1 ENHRY, CDR2 SYGVKD. V was cut by 7 bases and J by 7 bases, with 2 bases left in between. The CDR3 protein is CAIMNSPLHF. CDR3 bases: TGTGCCATCATGAATTCACCCCTCCACTTT.

This chain connects TRBV5-1 to TRBJ2-2; 10 bases are shared with TRBD1. CDR3 size: 16 residues. Germline CDR1 SGHRS, CDR2 YFSETQ. V lost 4 bases, J lost 5 bases, and 8 bases stayed unmatched. The CDR3 reads CASSASGTGATGELFF. The CDR3 DNA reads TGCGCCAGCAGCGCCTCCGGGACAGGGGCAACCGGGGAGCTGTTTTTT.

This chain connects TRBV7-8 to TRBJ1-1; a weak D match, TRBD1 (6 bases). V gave up 8 bases and J gave up 4 bases, with 14 bases separating them. The germline gives CDR1 SGHVS, CDR2 FQNEAQ. The CDR3 has 13 residues. The CDR3 here is CASGTGGATEAFF. The CDR3 nucleotides are TGTGCCAGCGGAACCGGGGGGGCCACTGAAGCTTTCTTT.

The chain combines TRBV15 with TRBJ2-2; no reliable D call. Deletions cut 2 bases from V and 6 bases from J, with 4 bases between. The CDR3 consists of 12 residues. CDR1 is LNHNV, CDR2 YYDKDF, per germline (reference sequence). The DNA for the CDR3 is TGTGCCACCAGCAGACTTCCCGGGGAGCTGTTTTTT. Encoded protein: CATSRLPGELFF.

In regard to this clonotype: Mismatch with germline at one junction end may stem from a read error. V usage is TRBV3-1 and J usage is TRBJ2-3; 12 bases line up with TRBD2. The V gene's germline CDR1 is LGHDT and CDR2 YNNKEL (reference sequence). The CDR3 has 17 residues. The CDR3 nucleotides are TGTGCCAACAGCCTGACTAGCGGGGGACTCAGCACAGATACGCAGTATTTT. Residues: CANSLTSGGLSTDTQYF.

Turning to this clonotype: Possible read error: a much larger clone is one base away. The V gene is TRBV28, the J gene TRBJ1-1, with 9 bases fitting TRBD1. The length of the CDR3 is 15 residues. CDR1 MDHEN and CDR2 SYDVKM come from the germline V gene. As DNA, the CDR3 is TGTGTCAGCACAACTCCGGGACAGGGCCTCACTGAAGCTTTCTTT. Translation gives CVSTTPGQGLTEAFF.

This clonotype has ten or more counts. CDR3 sequence reads: CASSQEGVSYNEQFF. The CDR3 DNA sequence: TGTGCCAGCAGTCAGGAGGGGGTCTCTTACAATGAGCAGTTCTTC. The chain is built from TRBV7-2 and TRBJ2-1; TRBD1 or TRBD2 may be the D gene (6 bases each). This CDR3 is built from 15 residues. V was cut by 6 bases and J by 4 bases, with 16 bases left in between. Germline-derived CDR1 and CDR2 are SGHTA and FQGNSA.